These T cell receptor beta chains were read from a single sample in a study of graft-versus-host responses after intestinal transplantation. Their antigens are not known. Some clones are missing from TCRdb's copy, which holds only in-frame ones; the method was immunoSEQ multiplex PCR. The repertoire holds some 95,000 clones, with 91% as singletons. The input for sequencing was unstimulated CD8+ T cells sorted from spleen or lymph node cells, taken before intestinal transplant. These receptor sequences come from a human donor who received an intestinal transplant. CDR3s include the opening cysteine and the closing phenylalanine or tryptophan. The D gene is left open where the match is weak. Rows may omit the clone size; those that give it use once, few, many or a size class.

clone_size | j_call | v_call | d_call | cdr3_aa | cdr3_nt
NA | TRBJ2-2 | TRBV4-1 | TRBD2 | CASSQTSGGPYTGELFF | TGCGCCAGCAGCCAGACTAGCGGGGGGCCTTACACCGGGGAGCTGTTTTTT
NA | TRBJ1-4 | TRBV7-9 | TRBD1 | CASSPRTGSEKLFF | TGTGCCAGCAGCCCCCGGACAGGGAGTGAAAAACTGTTTTTT
NA | TRBJ2-2 | TRBV6-1 | TRBD1 | CASSLRGGETGELFF | TGTGCCAGCAGCCTGCGAGGGGGCGAAACCGGGGAGCTGTTTTTT
once | TRBJ1-2 | TRBV2 | NA | CASSVGSLGNYGYTF | TGTGCCAGCAGTGTGGGCAGTTTGGGCAACTATGGCTACACCTTC
NA | TRBJ2-7 | TRBV6-1 | TRBD2 | CASSVAGGYEQYF | TGTGCCAGCAGTGTAGCGGGGGGCTACGAGCAGTACTTC
NA | TRBJ1-1 | TRBV6-5 | NA | CASSYSDDSEAFF | TGTGCCAGCAGTTACTCGGATGACAGTGAAGCTTTCTTT
NA | TRBJ1-5 | TRBV19 | NA | CASSMGTSRSNQPQHF | TGTGCCAGTAGTATGGGCACGAGTCGGAGCAATCAGCCCCAGCATTTT
NA | TRBJ1-2 | TRBV19 | TRBD1 | CASSIGALRGTGGIGNYGYTF | TGTGCCAGTAGTATAGGGGCACTGCGGGGGACAGGGGGCATCGGTAACTATGGCTACACCTTC
NA | TRBJ1-1 | TRBV9 | NA | CASSGHTAEAFF | TGTGCCAGCAGCGGACACACGGCTGAAGCTTTCTTT
NA | TRBJ1-2 | TRBV11-2 | TRBD1 | CASSTGTDNYGYTF | TGTGCCAGCAGCACCGGGACAGACAACTATGGCTACACCTTC
NA | TRBJ2-3 | TRBV11-2 | TRBD1 | CASSLRQGIDTQYF | TGTGCCAGCAGCTTAAGACAGGGGATAGATACGCAGTATTTT
NA | TRBJ1-4 | TRBV2 | NA | CASSEPQVHEKLFF | TGTGCCAGCAGTGAACCACAGGTCCATGAAAAACTGTTTTTT
NA | TRBJ1-2 | TRBV19 | TRBD1 | CATTGGQGVGYTF | TGTGCCACGACGGGGGGACAGGGCGTTGGCTACACCTTC
NA | TRBJ2-7 | TRBV6-5 | TRBD1 | CASSYGTGRHSYEQYF | TGTGCCAGCAGTTACGGGACAGGCCGACATTCCTACGAGCAGTACTTC
NA | TRBJ1-1 | TRBV7-9 | TRBD1 | CASSFRDRGTEAFF | TGTGCCAGCAGCTTCCGGGACAGGGGAACTGAAGCTTTCTTT
few | TRBJ2-3 | TRBV9 | TRBD2 | CASSEGTSGGTDTQYF | TGTGCCAGCAGCGAGGGGACTAGCGGGGGCACAGATACGCAGTATTTT
NA | TRBJ2-5 | TRBV7-9 | NA | CASSFPLGEYETQYF | TGTGCCAGCAGCTTCCCACTTGGTGAATACGAGACCCAGTACTTC
NA | TRBJ1-2 | TRBV28 | TRBD1 | CASSLTGPAYGYTF | TGTGCCAGCAGCCTGACAGGGCCTGCCTATGGCTACACCTTC
NA | TRBJ2-2 | TRBV9 | NA | CASSPGGGMTGELFF | TGTGCCAGCAGCCCCGGTGGGGGCATGACCGGGGAGCTGTTTTTT
NA | TRBJ2-1 | TRBV6-5 | TRBD2 | CASSYLRTSGSYEQFF | TGTGCCAGCAGTTACCTCAGGACTAGCGGGAGCTATGAGCAGTTCTTC
NA | TRBJ2-7 | TRBV6-1 | NA | CASSEVLSVFYEQYF | TGTGCCAGCAGTGAAGTGTTATCCGTCTTCTACGAGCAGTACTTC
NA | TRBJ1-1 | TRBV5-1 | TRBD1 | CASSSGPGQGHPMDTEAFF | TGCGCCAGCAGCTCTGGACCGGGACAGGGTCATCCTATGGACACTGAAGCTTTCTTT